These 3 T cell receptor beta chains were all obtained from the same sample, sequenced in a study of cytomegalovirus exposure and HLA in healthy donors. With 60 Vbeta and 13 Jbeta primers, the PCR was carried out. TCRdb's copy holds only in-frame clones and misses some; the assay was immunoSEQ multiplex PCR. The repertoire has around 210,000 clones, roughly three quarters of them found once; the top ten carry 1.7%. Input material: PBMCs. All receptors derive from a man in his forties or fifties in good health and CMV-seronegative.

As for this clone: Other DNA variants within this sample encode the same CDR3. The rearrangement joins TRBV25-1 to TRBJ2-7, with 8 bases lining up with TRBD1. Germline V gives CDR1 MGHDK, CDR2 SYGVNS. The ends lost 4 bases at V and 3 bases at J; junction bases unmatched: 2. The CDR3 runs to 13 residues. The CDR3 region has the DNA TGTGCCAGCAGTGCAGGGGGCAGCTACGAGCAGTACTTC. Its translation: CASSAGGSYEQYF.

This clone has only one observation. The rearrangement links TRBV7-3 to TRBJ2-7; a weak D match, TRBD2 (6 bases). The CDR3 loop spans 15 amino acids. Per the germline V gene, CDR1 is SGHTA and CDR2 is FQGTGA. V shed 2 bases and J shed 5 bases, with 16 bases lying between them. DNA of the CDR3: TGTGCCAGCAGCTTATCTGGGGGAGGCACCCACGAGCAGTACTTC. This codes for CASSLSGGGTHEQYF.

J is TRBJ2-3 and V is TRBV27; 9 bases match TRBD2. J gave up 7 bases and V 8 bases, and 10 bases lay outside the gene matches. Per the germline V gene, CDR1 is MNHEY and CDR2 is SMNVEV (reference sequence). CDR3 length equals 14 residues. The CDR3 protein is CASLGGSGGYTQYF. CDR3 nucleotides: TGTGCCAGCCTGGGGGGTAGCGGGGGTTATACGCAGTATTTT.